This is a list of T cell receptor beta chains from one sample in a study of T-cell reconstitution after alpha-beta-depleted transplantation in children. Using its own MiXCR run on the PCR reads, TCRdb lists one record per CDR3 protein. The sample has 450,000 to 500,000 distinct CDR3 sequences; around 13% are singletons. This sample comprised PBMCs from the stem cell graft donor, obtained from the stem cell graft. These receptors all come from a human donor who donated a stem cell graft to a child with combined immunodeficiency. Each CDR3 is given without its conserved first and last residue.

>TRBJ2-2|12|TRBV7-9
ADWDYLNTGELF
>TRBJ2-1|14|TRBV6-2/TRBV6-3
ASTTGTSEYYNEQF
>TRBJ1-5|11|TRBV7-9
ASSPGSGQPQH
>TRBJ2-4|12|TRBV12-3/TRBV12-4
ASSLQGALNIQY
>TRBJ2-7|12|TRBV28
ASSPRPGAHEQY
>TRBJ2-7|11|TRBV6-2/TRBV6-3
ASSWGTGYEQY
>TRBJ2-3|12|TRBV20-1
SAGHGTRGDTQY
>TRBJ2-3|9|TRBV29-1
SVASTDTQY
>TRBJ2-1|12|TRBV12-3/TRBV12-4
ASSLASRYNEQF
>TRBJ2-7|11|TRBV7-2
ASSSDRAGEQY
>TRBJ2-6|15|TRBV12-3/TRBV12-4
ASSSRDRGPGANVLT
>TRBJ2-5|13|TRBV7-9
ASSSNGYGRQTQY
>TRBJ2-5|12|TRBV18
ASSPQPELETQY
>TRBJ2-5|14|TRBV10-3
AISDQDQISGETQY
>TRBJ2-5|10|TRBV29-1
SVGPEEETQY
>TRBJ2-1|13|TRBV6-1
ASSGASGLYNEQF
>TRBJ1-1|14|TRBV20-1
SANIRTGGLVTEAF
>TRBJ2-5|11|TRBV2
ASSMDQGETQY
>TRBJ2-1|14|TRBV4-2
ASSPVKGGHHNEQF
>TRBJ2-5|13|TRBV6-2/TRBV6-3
ASSRPWEVGETQY
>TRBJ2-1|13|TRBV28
ASSLGKRNLNEQF
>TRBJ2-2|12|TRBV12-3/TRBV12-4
ASTEGLANGELF
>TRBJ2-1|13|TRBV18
ASSPAGGTYNEQF
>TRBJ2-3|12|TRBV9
ASSVASGTDTQY
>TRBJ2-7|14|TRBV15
ATSRRGGPVPYEQY
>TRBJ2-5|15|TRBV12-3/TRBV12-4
ASSYSGLAGAKETQY
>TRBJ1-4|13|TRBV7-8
ASSLGIGVDEKLF
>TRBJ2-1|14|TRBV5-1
ASSSGLAGAYNEQF
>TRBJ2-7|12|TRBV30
AWSGGSSTYEQY
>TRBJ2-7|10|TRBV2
ATTGPTYEQY
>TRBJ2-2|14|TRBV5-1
ASSPSGETNTGELF
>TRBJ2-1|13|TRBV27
ASKRGDSLDNEQF
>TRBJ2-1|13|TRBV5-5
ASSSDRGAYNEQF
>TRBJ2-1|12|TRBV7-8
ASSAAVQTNEQF
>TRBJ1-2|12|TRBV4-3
ASSQRQMSYGYT
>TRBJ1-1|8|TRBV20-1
SSRGTEAF
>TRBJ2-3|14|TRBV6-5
ASSYYGDLVLDTQY
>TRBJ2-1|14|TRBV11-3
ASSLVTAGAYNEQF
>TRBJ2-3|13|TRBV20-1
SAPQSGGLADTQY
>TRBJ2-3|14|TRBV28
ASSLFSVGGTDTQY
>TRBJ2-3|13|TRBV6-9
ASSYAGVGSDTQY
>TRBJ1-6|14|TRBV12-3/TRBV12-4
ASRQGGGTGSSPLH
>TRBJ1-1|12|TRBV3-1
ASSQWPKNTEAF
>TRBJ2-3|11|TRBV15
ATSRGNTYTQY
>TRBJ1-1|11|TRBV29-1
SVATGRGAEAF
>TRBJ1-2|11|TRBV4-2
ASSLGTDWGYT
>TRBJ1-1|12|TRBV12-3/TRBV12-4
ASTSRGTDTEAF
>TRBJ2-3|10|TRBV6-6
ASSYGSDTQY